The entry below describes one T cell receptor (beta chain). No antigen is known for it. The sample is drawn from a study of cytomegalovirus exposure and HLA in healthy donors. Study-level results: Per a later analysis, 18,000 or so TCR beta sequences showed association with HLA alleles at 0.05 false discovery rate.

Amplification used 60 Vbeta primers and 13 Jbeta primers. Produced via immunoSEQ multiplex PCR; TCRdb's table is partial and in-frame only. The profile covers about 69,000 clones, with roughly three quarters appearing a single time and more than 2.5% taken by the ten largest. The CDR3 consists of 13 residues. Trimming shortened V by 4 bases and J by 4 bases, and 10 bases separated the two germline ends. Germline CDR1 SGHVS, CDR2 FQNEAQ. The TCR originated in a man between 18 and 35 years old in good health and CMV-seronegative. The V and J genes are TRBV7-8 and TRBJ1-2; D unclear. Sequenced sample: PBMCs. CDR3 nucleotides: TGTGCCAGCAGCTCGGAGGGTCCCTATGGCTACACCTTC. Residues: CASSSEGPYGYTF.